One sample yielded the 11 T cell receptor beta chains listed below, sequenced in a study of shared clonotypes between healthy human individuals. Sequenced by immunoSEQ multiplex PCR; TCRdb stores in-frame clones only, minus some. Here the sample spans under 1,100,000 clones, approximately 80% being singletons. The sequenced sample was memory CD4+ T cells from PBMCs. Subset specified: CD45RA-negative fraction. The receptor source for this set is a man younger than 35 in good health. Some clones in this sample may be carry-over from other donors' samples.

The chain links TRBV28 to TRBJ1-3; D might be TRBD1 (5 bases). The CDR3 is 13 amino acids. Germline V gene data show CDR1 as MDHEN and CDR2 as SYDVKM. Trimming took 9 bases from V and 2 from J, leaving 11 bases between them. The CDR3 region has the DNA TGTGCCAGTGGAACGGGGGCTGGAAACACCATATATTTT. This encodes CASGTGAGNTIYF.

The rearrangement joins TRBV2 to TRBJ2-7; weak D call: TRBD1 (6 bases). Germline V gene lookup returns CDR1 SNHLY and CDR2 FYNNEI. Trimming stripped 4 bases from V and 6 bases from J, with 16 bases between. This CDR3 spans 14 amino acids. The CDR3: CASSASTDSLEQYF. In DNA, the CDR3 is TGTGCCAGCAGTGCCTCGACGGACAGCCTCGAGCAGTACTTC.

This clone has more than one count but fewer than ten. V is TRBV27 and J is TRBJ2-7, with TRBD2 matching over 10 bases. There are 15 residues in the CDR3. The germline V gene has CDR1 MNHEY and CDR2 SMNVEV (reference sequence). The ends lost 5 bases at V and 6 bases at J; junction bases unmatched: 10. The CDR3 nucleotides are TGTGCCAGCAGTCCCCTCAGCGGGAGGGGTCGCGAGCAGTACTTC. This encodes CASSPLSGRGREQYF.

This chain uses TRBV27 with TRBJ2-5, with 10 bases matching TRBD2. The V gene end was trimmed by 0 bases and the J gene end by 5 bases; junction bases not matched to a gene: 6. The germline V gene encodes CDR1 MNHEY and CDR2 SMNVEV (reference sequence). The CDR3 length is 16 residues. CDR3 DNA sequence: TGTGCCAGCAGTTTATCGGTAGCGGGGGGTGGGGAGACCCAGTACTTC. Translation gives CASSLSVAGGGETQYF.

This clone has only a few counts. The chain couples TRBV28 to TRBJ2-7; 7 bases align to TRBD1. CDR3 length: 14 amino acids. CDR1 and CDR2 (germline): MDHEN, SYDVKM. The V segment lost 6 bases and the J segment 2 bases; nucleotides outside the gene matches: 7. CDR3: CASRRDSRTYEQYF. In DNA form, the CDR3 reads TGTGCCAGCAGACGGGACAGTCGGACCTACGAGCAGTACTTC. The whole variable domain, remainder taken from reference TRBV28 and TRBJ2-7, is DVKVTQSSRYLVKRTGEKVFLECVQDMDHENMFWYRQDPGLGLRLIYFSYDVKMKEKGDIPEGYSVSREKKERFSLILESASTNQTSMYLCASRRDSRTYEQYFGPGTRLTVT.

CDR3 region: CASRSKIEAFF. The CDR3 DNA reads TGTGCCAGCAGATCAAAGATAGAAGCTTTCTTT. V usage is TRBV6-5 and J usage is TRBJ1-1; the D is unclear. The CDR3 runs 11 residues. CDR1 MNHEY and CDR2 SVGAGI come from the germline V gene. Between the trimmed V and J ends, which lost 6 bases and 8 bases, there was a span of 10 bases.

The chain uses TRBV30 and TRBJ2-7; weak D call: TRBD2 (5 bases). This CDR3 has 15 amino acids. V gave up 1 base and J gave up 0 bases, with 13 bases separating them. Germline V lookup: CDR1 GTSNPN, CDR2 SVGIG (reference sequence). CDR3: CAWSDTLGGSYEQYF. Here the CDR3 DNA reads TGTGCCTGGAGTGACACCCTCGGAGGCTCCTACGAGCAGTACTTC.

The chain has TRBV29-1 and TRBJ2-7; no reliable D call. Between the trimmed V and J ends, which lost 8 bases and 5 bases, there was a span of 19 bases. Germline V CDR1 and CDR2: SQVTM, ANQGSEA. This CDR3 contains 13 residues. This CDR3 is CSHLGPGMDEQYF. Here the CDR3 DNA reads TGCAGCCACCTGGGCCCCGGCATGGACGAGCAGTACTTC.

Regarding this clone: Other DNA sequences within the sample encode an identical CDR3. The rearrangement uses TRBV18 and TRBJ2-5; D not resolved. V lost 2 bases and J lost 5, with 6 bases in between. Per the germline V gene, CDR1 is KGHSH and CDR2 is LQKENI. CDR3 length: 12 amino acids. The CDR3: CASSPRLETQYF. In DNA form, the CDR3 reads TGTGCCAGCTCACCAAGGTTGGAGACCCAGTACTTC.

V usage is TRBV5-1 and J usage is TRBJ1-4, with 7 bases fitting TRBD1. This CDR3 has 16 residues. Germline V CDR1 and CDR2: SGHRS, YFSETQ. With V trimmed by 2 bases and J by 3 bases, 7 bases remained unmatched. Written as DNA, the CDR3 is TGCGCCAGCAGCTTCGGGAGGGGGCAGGCTAATGAAAAACTGTTTTTT. Protein sequence: CASSFGRGQANEKLFF.

This clone was recorded a few times. The chain carries TRBV6-1 and TRBJ1-4; no clear D. The V gene's germline CDR1 is MNHNS and CDR2 SASEGT. The CDR3 extends over 15 amino acids. The V end lost 6 bases, the J end lost 0 bases, and 11 bases lay between the germline ends. The CDR3 region has the DNA TGTGCCAGCAGCGGAACTTTTGCAACTAATGAAAAACTGTTTTTT. It encodes CASSGTFATNEKLFF.